Presented here are 8 T cell receptor beta chains from one specimen sequenced in a study of shared T cell receptors in the human thymus. The protocol was immunoSEQ multiplex PCR, while the TCRdb copy is restricted to in-frame clones and leaves out a portion. The sample consists of roughly 710,000 clones, 80% to 90% of them appearing once. This sample was also put to use in a study of human thymus T cells.

Sequenced: thymocytes. These receptors were taken from a girl under three years old with a congenital heart defect.

This chain joins TRBV5-1 and TRBJ2-6; D may be TRBD1 (5 bases). This CDR3 comprises 18 residues. Looked up from germline, CDR1 is SGHRS and CDR2 is YFSETQ. The V end was cut by 4 bases, the J end by 5 bases, with 22 bases between. The CDR3 protein is CASSQQTDRLDRANVLTF. The DNA for the CDR3 is TGCGCCAGCAGCCAACAGACAGATCGCCTCGATCGGGCCAACGTCCTGACTTTC.

The rearrangement joins TRBV15 to TRBJ1-5; 7 nucleotides agree with TRBD1. The CDR3 has 16 amino acids. V shed 5 bases and J 4 bases; nucleotides not matched to a gene: 11. Germline loops: CDR1 LNHNV, CDR2 YYDKDF (reference sequence). For the CDR3, the DNA is TGTGCCACCAGCTCCTACAGGGGATCTAGGAATCAGCCCCAGCATTTT. This sequence encodes CATSSYRGSRNQPQHF.

This clone occurred a few times. The junction does not match germline at one end; this may be a read error. V usage is TRBV2 and J usage is TRBJ2-2; TRBD1 is a possible D gene (6 bases). The germline V gene encodes CDR1 SNHLY and CDR2 FYNNEI. The CDR3 contains 14 residues. The CDR3 DNA reads TGTGCCGGCAGTGGACAGCGTAACACCGGGGAGCTGTTTTTT. Translated, it gives CAGSGQRNTGELFF.

The rearrangement links TRBV19 to TRBJ1-1, with 9 bases matching TRBD1. Germline lookup yields CDR1 LNHDA and CDR2 SQIVND (reference sequence). The ends lost 6 bases at V and 1 base at J; junction bases unmatched: 9. CDR3 length: 16 residues. The CDR3 spells CASSTGTGRGNTEAFF. In DNA form, the CDR3 reads TGTGCCAGTAGCACAGGGACAGGGCGGGGGAACACTGAAGCTTTCTTT.

This chain links TRBV5-6 with TRBJ2-1; TRBD2 is a possible D gene (6 bases). The CDR3 has 15 amino acids. The V end lost 5 bases, the J end lost 6 bases, and 18 bases lay between the germline ends. Germline V gives CDR1 SGHDT, CDR2 YYEEEE. This chain's CDR3 is CASRWRAGSSNEQFF. As DNA, the CDR3 is TGTGCCAGCAGGTGGAGGGCAGGTAGCTCCAATGAGCAGTTCTTC.

The J gene is TRBJ2-1, the V gene TRBV5-6; TRBD2 is a possible D gene (5 bases). The germline V gene has CDR1 SGHDT and CDR2 YYEEEE. The V gene lost 0 bases and the J gene lost 10 bases, with 8 bases spanning the gap. The CDR3 spans 12 residues. CDR3 in amino acids: CASSLGGSEQFF. The CDR3 bases are TGTGCCAGCAGCTTGGGAGGGAGCGAGCAGTTCTTC.

The chain combines TRBV4-1 with TRBJ1-2; possible D gene TRBD1, 5 bases. Germline values: CDR1 MGHRA, CDR2 YSYEKL. With 0 bases removed from V and 4 bases from J, the gap between germline ends came to 15 bases. This CDR3 spans 16 amino acids. CDR3 in DNA: TGCGCCAGCAGCCAAGAAGGGGCGGTACAGAGCTATGGCTACACCTTC. Protein product: CASSQEGAVQSYGYTF.

The chain links TRBV4-1 to TRBJ1-1; maybe TRBD1 (5 bases). Trimming left V 0 bases short and J 2 bases short, with 16 bases between. Germline V gene data show CDR1 as MGHRA and CDR2 as YSYEKL. The CDR3 loop spans 17 amino acids. The CDR3 nucleotides are TGCGCCAGCAGCCAAGAAGAGGTGGACCAGGGAAACACTGAAGCTTTCTTT. It encodes CASSQEEVDQGNTEAFF.